The clone carrying this T cell receptor (beta chain) showed up just a few times. This specimen belongs to a study of blood T cell repertoires in COVID-19. Overall study: Samples came from the United States, Italy and Spain, spanning acute and convalescent COVID-19.

The CDR3 is made up of 13 amino acids. The V end was cut by 0 bases, the J end by 1 base, with 6 bases between. The germline gives CDR1 GTSNPN, CDR2 SVGIG (reference sequence). Profiled with immunoSEQ multiplex PCR; TCRdb holds only in-frame clones, not every one. This table has about 210,000 clones, around 82% appearing once. This chain uses TRBV30 with TRBJ1-1; D uncertain. The sequence was collected from a woman aged 50 to 60 with acute or convalescent COVID-19. The sequencing sample was made of peripheral blood. Written as DNA, the CDR3 is TGTGCCTGGAGTGTAGCAGGGAACACTGAAGCTTTCTTT. Its protein product is CAWSVAGNTEAFF.